The 9 T cell receptor beta chains below come from one sample, sequenced in a study of T cell responses to AZD1222 COVID-19 vaccine. TCRdb keeps only in-frame clones here, not all; method: immunoSEQ multiplex PCR. In the table there are 140,000 to 150,000 clones, 80% to 95% of which are singletons. The source was peripheral blood, collected on day 0 of AZD1222 vaccination. All receptors derive from an adult in good health.

V gene TRBV19 combines with J gene TRBJ2-7; D might be TRBD2 (6 bases). The V gene lost 4 bases and the J gene lost 8 bases, with 21 bases spanning the gap. CDR3 length: 15 residues. Germline V gives CDR1 LNHDA, CDR2 SQIVND (reference sequence). The CDR3 DNA reads TGTGCCAGTAGTACGGGGGATGGTACCAAGAGACAGCAGTACTTC. This translates into CASSTGDGTKRQQYF. Full variable domain (outside the CDR3, taken from reference TRBV19 and TRBJ2-7): DGGITQSPKYLFRKEGQNVTLSCEQNLNHDAMYWYRQDPGQGLRLIYYSQIVNDFQKGDIAEGYSVSREKKESFPLTVTSAQKNPTAFYLCASSTGDGTKRQQYFGPGTRLTVT.

The V call is TRBV28, the J call TRBJ1-2, with TRBD1 as a possible D gene (5 bases). Trimming took 6 bases from V and 2 from J, leaving 13 bases between them. The CDR3 has 14 residues. Germline CDR1 reads MDHEN; CDR2 reads SYDVKM. The DNA for the CDR3 is TGTGCCAGCAGCTCCCCGACAGTGAACTATGGCTACACCTTC. Encoded protein: CASSSPTVNYGYTF.

In this sample, this clone turned up a few times. The chain recombines TRBV2 with TRBJ2-1; TRBD1 agrees at 9 bases. Germline lookup yields CDR1 SNHLY and CDR2 FYNNEI. Unmatched junction bases numbered 13, after V lost 5 bases and J lost 8 bases. This CDR3 has 16 residues. CDR3 DNA: TGTGCCAGCAGTTCTTGGACAGGGGTAATTGCGGATGAGCAGTTCTTC. It translates to CASSSWTGVIADEQFF.

Only a few counts were recorded for this clone. The V gene is TRBV9, the J gene TRBJ1-1, with 8 bases lining up with TRBD1. V dropped 4 bases and J dropped 5; count of bases not matched to a gene: 7. Per germline, CDR1 SGDLS and CDR2 YYNGEE. This CDR3 contains 14 residues. CDR3 residues: CASSLQGGMTEAFF. In DNA form, the CDR3 reads TGTGCCAGCAGCCTACAGGGGGGAATGACTGAAGCTTTCTTT.

DNA of the CDR3: TGTGCCAGCAGTGATCCGAAGGCTTACCGCACAGATACGCAGTATTTT. Amino acid sequence: CASSDPKAYRTDTQYF. The chain has TRBV6-1 and TRBJ2-3; D ambiguous. This CDR3 has 16 amino acids. V was trimmed by 3 bases and J by 1 base, leaving 14 bases between them. Germline CDR1 and CDR2: MNHNS and SASEGT.

This clone occurred once. The V gene is TRBV3-1 (or the pseudogene TRBV3-2), the J gene TRBJ2-1; 8 nucleotides align to TRBD2. Germline values: CDR1 LGHDT, CDR2 YNNKEL (reference sequence). The CDR3 is 16 residues long. V was pared by 3 bases and J by 6 bases, with 10 bases of the junction left unmatched. CDR3 protein: CASSHLLGTRSNEQFF. For the CDR3, the DNA is TGTGCCAGCAGCCACCTTTTGGGGACTAGAAGCAATGAGCAGTTCTTC.

The chain joins TRBV7-9 to TRBJ2-7; tentative D call: TRBD1 (5 bases). Trimming stripped 2 bases from V and 5 bases from J, with 13 bases between. The CDR3 length is 14 residues. Germline-derived CDR1 and CDR2 are SEHNR and FQNEAQ (reference sequence). The CDR3 DNA is TGTGCCAGCAGCTTAACCCCAGGGTTCCACGAGCAGTACTTC. Protein: CASSLTPGFHEQYF. Together with reference TRBV7-9 and TRBJ2-7, the CDR3 gives the full variable domain: DTGVSQNPRHKITKRGQNVTFRCDPISEHNRLYWYRQTLGQGPEFLTYFQNEAQLEKSRLLSDRFSAERPKGSFSTLEIQRTEQGDSAMYLCASSLTPGFHEQYFGPGTRLTVT.

This clone was detected only once. This sequence joins TRBV6-5 and TRBJ2-7, with TRBD2 as a possible D gene (6 bases). This CDR3 region has 12 residues. With 6 bases removed from V and 3 bases from J, the gap between germline ends came to 9 bases. Germline assignment: CDR1 MNHEY and CDR2 SVGAGI. Here the CDR3 DNA reads TGTGCCAGCAGGGAGGGTCTCTACGAGCAGTACTTC. Its translation is CASREGLYEQYF.

The V and J genes are TRBV15 and TRBJ2-1, with 9 bases that match TRBD2. Germline loops: CDR1 LNHNV, CDR2 YYDKDF (reference sequence). This CDR3 spans 15 amino acids. V was pared by 0 bases and J by 7 bases, with 4 bases of the junction left unmatched. Here the CDR3 DNA reads TGTGCCACCAGCAGAGACGCGGGAGGGTTGAATGAGCAGTTCTTC. Residues: CATSRDAGGLNEQFF.